These T cell receptor beta chains were read from a single sample in a study of blood T cell repertoires in COVID-19. TCRdb keeps only in-frame clones here, not all; method: immunoSEQ multiplex PCR. The sample consists of nearly 200,000 clones, roughly 81% of them appearing once. Sample: peripheral blood. The receptors were gathered from a woman in her 70s with active or convalescent COVID-19. CDR3s include the opening cysteine and the closing phenylalanine or tryptophan. Each record gives: V gene, D gene, J gene, clone size, CDR3 DNA, CDR3 protein. A D gene is named only where the DNA matches it firmly. Rows give clone size only sometimes, using once, few, many, or a class for an expanded clone.

TRBV4-1	TRBD2	TRBJ2-7	.	TGCGCCAGCAGCCAAGGTAGCGGGAGGGCCAGGGAGCAGTACTTC	CASSQGSGRAREQYF
TRBV18	.	TRBJ1-2	.	TGTGCCAGCTCACCACAGCAATCTGACCCGGGGGGCTACACCTTC	CASSPQQSDPGGYTF
TRBV5-1	TRBD1	TRBJ2-7	.	TGCGCCAGCAGCTTGGGGCCTCTGGGACAGGGGGACTACGAGCAGTACTTC	CASSLGPLGQGDYEQYF
TRBV2	TRBD1	TRBJ1-1	.	TGTGCCAGCAGTGTGGGGGTCAGGGGGGCTGAAGCTTTCTTT	CASSVGVRGAEAFF
TRBV12-3/TRBV12-4	.	TRBJ2-2	.	TGTGCCAGCAACCTTCGGGGGAGTGAGCTGTTTTTT	CASNLRGSELFF
TRBV27	TRBD2	TRBJ2-1	.	TGTGCCAGCAGTATGCGACTAGCGGGAGTGGCCTACAATGAGCAGTTCTTC	CASSMRLAGVAYNEQFF
TRBV4-1	.	TRBJ2-7	few	TGCGCCAGCAGCCAAGATTCGAGGGAATCCTACGAGCAGTACTTC	CASSQDSRESYEQYF
TRBV2	TRBD2	TRBJ2-2	once	TGTGCCAGCAGTCGAGGGACTAGCCAGGAGCTGTTTTTT	CASSRGTSQELFF
TRBV10-3	TRBD2	TRBJ2-3	once	TGTGCCATCAGTACCGGGGTAGCGGGAGAGGGTACGCAGTATTTT	CAISTGVAGEGTQYF
TRBV6-6	TRBD1	TRBJ2-7	.	TGTGCCAGCAGTTACACAGGGGCGGACGAGCAGTACTTC	CASSYTGADEQYF
TRBV6-5	.	TRBJ1-2	.	TGTGCCAGCAGTTCCCCGAGGACAGTCGGCTACACCTTC	CASSSPRTVGYTF
TRBV28	TRBD1	TRBJ1-6	.	TGTGCCAGCAGTTTCGTGGGACAGGGGGTTGTTTCACCCCTCCACTTT	CASSFVGQGVVSPLHF
TRBV7-6	.	TRBJ2-3	.	TGTGCCAGCAGCAATAATAATCGGGGGTTGGCAGATACGCAGTATTTT	CASSNNNRGLADTQYF
TRBV10-2	.	TRBJ2-5	.	TGCGCCAGCAACAGTCAAGAGACCCAGTACTTC	CASNSQETQYF
TRBV27	.	TRBJ2-1	.	TGTGCCAGCAGTTTAGTCCAGGACAATGAGCAGTTCTTC	CASSLVQDNEQFF
TRBV19	.	TRBJ2-5	.	TGTGCCAGTAGTATTACAGGGGTGACTAGAATGCCTAGAGAGACCCAGTACTTC	CASSITGVTRMPRETQYF
TRBV27	.	TRBJ1-5	once	TGTGCCAGCAGTTTCCTCGGTCAGCCCCAGCATTTT	CASSFLGQPQHF
TRBV5-8	.	TRBJ2-5	.	TGTGTCTCAGGGGGGCAGGGAAGGACCCAGTACTTC	CVSGGQGRTQYF
TRBV28	.	TRBJ1-3	.	TGTGCCAGCACCTTTGGAGGGCTCTCTGGAAACACCATATATTTT	CASTFGGLSGNTIYF
TRBV6-5	TRBD2	TRBJ2-7	few	TGTGCCAGCCGGCCTAGCGGGGGAACCTACGAGCAGTACTTC	CASRPSGGTYEQYF
TRBV4-1	.	TRBJ2-1	.	TGCGCCAGCAGCCACCTCGGGTCCCCTCCTTACAATGAGCAGTTCTTC	CASSHLGSPPYNEQFF
TRBV11-2	.	TRBJ2-1	.	TGTGCCAGCAGGGTTGGACAATGGGAATACAATGAGCAGTTCTTC	CASRVGQWEYNEQFF
TRBV11-2	TRBD2	TRBJ2-5	.	TGTGCCAGCAGCCTTCGACTAGCGGGAGTGGAGACCCAGTACTTC	CASSLRLAGVETQYF
TRBV30	.	TRBJ2-7	few	TGTGCCTGGAAAAATTCGGGATTCTACGAGCAGTACTTC	CAWKNSGFYEQYF
TRBV5-5	.	TRBJ2-5	.	TGTGCCAGCAGCTTGGAGGTCGCAGGGTGGGAGACCCAGTACTTC	CASSLEVAGWETQYF
TRBV18	TRBD2	TRBJ2-5	.	TGTGCCAGCTCACCCCCACGCGGGGGCCAAGAGACCCAGTACTTC	CASSPPRGGQETQYF
TRBV24-1	TRBD1	TRBJ1-5	.	TGTGCCACCAGTGGTTCCGGGACAGGCAATCAGCCCCAGCATTTT	CATSGSGTGNQPQHF
TRBV9	TRBD2	TRBJ2-3	.	TGTGCCAGCACCGCTTTTAGCGGGAGTGGCGATACGCAGTATTTT	CASTAFSGSGDTQYF
TRBV27	.	TRBJ1-2	.	TGTGCCAGCAGTCCTTGGGGGGGGGCGTATGGCTACACCTTC	CASSPWGGAYGYTF
TRBV19	TRBD1	TRBJ2-5	.	TGTGCCAGTAGTGGAAAAGGGGGCGGATACTTTTCGGAGACCCAGTACTTC	CASSGKGGGYFSETQYF
TRBV18	TRBD1	TRBJ2-1	.	TGTGCCAGCTCACCACAATTACAGGGGGCTAGGAATGAGCAGTTCTTC	CASSPQLQGARNEQFF
TRBV24-1	TRBD1	TRBJ2-5	.	TGTGCCACCAGTGATTTGAAGGGGGCAGATGAGACCCAGTACTTC	CATSDLKGADETQYF
TRBV4-2	.	TRBJ2-3	.	TGTGCCAGCAGCCAAGATGTCCGGGATACGCAGTATTTT	CASSQDVRDTQYF
TRBV27	.	TRBJ1-6	.	TGTGCCAGCAGGCCCCGGTTGACAGGACCTGCTTTTTGGTGGCCACCCCTCCACTTT	CASRPRLTGPAFWWPPLHF
TRBV2	TRBD1	TRBJ1-3	.	TGTGCTAGCGAGAGGGACAGGGCAGGCAACACCATATATTTT	CASERDRAGNTIYF
TRBV7-9	TRBD2	TRBJ2-3	.	TGTGCCAGCAGCTTAGATCTAGCGGGAGGCGCAGATACGCAGTATTTT	CASSLDLAGGADTQYF
TRBV19	.	TRBJ2-7	.	TGTGCCAGTAGTATTGCGGCGGTACCCTACGAGCAGTACTTC	CASSIAAVPYEQYF
TRBV11-2	.	TRBJ1-4	.	TGTGCCAGCAGCCCGAGCAGGGGCCGTATCGGAACTAATGAAAAACTGTTTTTT	CASSPSRGRIGTNEKLFF
TRBV19	TRBD2	TRBJ2-2	.	TGTGCCAGTGGGGGAGCCAGCGGGAGGGTGCCCGGGGAGCTGTTTTTT	CASGGASGRVPGELFF
TRBV2	TRBD1	TRBJ2-2	.	TGTGCCAGCAGGACAGGGGGGAGGACCGGGGAGCTGTTTTTT	CASRTGGRTGELFF
TRBV28	.	TRBJ2-5	once	TGTGCCAGCAGTTGGCTTCCTCGACAGGGGCGGGGGGAGACCCAGTACTTC	CASSWLPRQGRGETQYF
TRBV28	TRBD1	TRBJ2-2	few	TGTGCCAGCAGTTCAGGGGGTATCGCCGGGGAGCTGTTTTTT	CASSSGGIAGELFF
TRBV11-3	TRBD1	TRBJ1-1	.	TGTGCCAGCAGCTTCGACAGGGACACTGAAGCTTTCTTT	CASSFDRDTEAFF
TRBV4-1	TRBD1	TRBJ1-1	.	TGCGCCAGCAGCCAACCGACAGGGCCTGTGAACACTGAAGCTTTCTTT	CASSQPTGPVNTEAFF
TRBV11-2	.	TRBJ2-2	.	TGTGCCAGCAGCTTAGAGGGACAAGGCACCGGGGAGCTGTTTTTT	CASSLEGQGTGELFF
TRBV30	.	TRBJ1-1	.	TGTGCCTGGAATTCAGGGAATTCGGCTGAAGCTTTCTTT	CAWNSGNSAEAFF
TRBV29-1	.	TRBJ2-5	.	TGCAGCGTTGACGGGGGGCGAGAGACCCAGTACTTC	CSVDGGRETQYF
TRBV9	TRBD2	TRBJ2-7	.	TGTGCCAGCAGCCCCGATAGCGGGAGCACCTACGAGCAGTACTTC	CASSPDSGSTYEQYF
TRBV7-3	TRBD2	TRBJ2-1	.	TGTGCCAGCAGCTCTTCCGGGACTAGCGGGAGGAATGAGCAGTTCTTC	CASSSSGTSGRNEQFF
TRBV10-3	TRBD1	TRBJ2-3	.	TGTGCCATCAGCGGAGACAGGGGCACAGATACGCAGTATTTT	CAISGDRGTDTQYF
TRBV6-5	.	TRBJ2-5	.	TGTGCCAGCAGTAGGAGTGGGGAGACCCAGTACTTC	CASSRSGETQYF
TRBV3-1/TRBV3-2	TRBD1	TRBJ2-5	.	TGTGCCAGCAGATTACAGGGGACCCTGAGCGAGACCCAGTACTTC	CASRLQGTLSETQYF
TRBV5-5	.	TRBJ2-7	.	TGTGCCAGCAGCTCCACCCACAGGGCCGCTACCTACGAGCAGTACTTC	CASSSTHRAATYEQYF
TRBV25-1	.	TRBJ2-3	.	TGTGCCAGCAGTGCCATTTCGATCGAGGATACGCAGTATTTT	CASSAISIEDTQYF
TRBV5-4	.	TRBJ2-1	once	TGTGCCAGCAGCTTGAGAGGAGGGCCTGAGCAGTTCTTC	CASSLRGGPEQFF
TRBV5-1	TRBD1	TRBJ1-6	once	TGCGCCAGCAGCTTGTCGACAGGGGGCAATTCACCCCTCCACTTT	CASSLSTGGNSPLHF
TRBV19	TRBD1	TRBJ1-6	.	TGTGCCAGTGAACCAGGGGGCGGTAATTCACCCCTCCACTTT	CASEPGGGNSPLHF
TRBV20-1	.	TRBJ2-5	.	TGCAGTGCTAGTTTCGGGAGTTCCTCAGAGACCCAGTACTTC	CSASFGSSSETQYF